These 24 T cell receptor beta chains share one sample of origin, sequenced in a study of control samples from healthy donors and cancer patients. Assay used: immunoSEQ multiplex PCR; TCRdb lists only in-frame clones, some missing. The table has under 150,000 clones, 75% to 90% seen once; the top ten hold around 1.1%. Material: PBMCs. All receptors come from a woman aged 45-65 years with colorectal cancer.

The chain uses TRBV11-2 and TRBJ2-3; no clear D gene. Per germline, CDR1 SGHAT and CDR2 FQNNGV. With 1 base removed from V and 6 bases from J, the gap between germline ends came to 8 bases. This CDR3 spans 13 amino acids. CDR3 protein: CASSLGDQDTQYF. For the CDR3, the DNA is TGTGCCAGCAGCTTAGGAGACCAGGATACGCAGTATTTT.

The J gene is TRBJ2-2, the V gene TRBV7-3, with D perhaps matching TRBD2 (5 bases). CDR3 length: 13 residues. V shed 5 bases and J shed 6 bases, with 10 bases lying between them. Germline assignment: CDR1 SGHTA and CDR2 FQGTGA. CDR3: CASSLAVSGELFF. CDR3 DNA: TGTGCCAGCAGCCTAGCCGTCTCCGGGGAGCTGTTTTTT.

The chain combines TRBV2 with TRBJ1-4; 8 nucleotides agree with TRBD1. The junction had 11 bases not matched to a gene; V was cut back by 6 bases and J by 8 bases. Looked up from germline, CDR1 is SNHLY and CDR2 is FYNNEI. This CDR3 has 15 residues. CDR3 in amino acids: CASSAGQGQLEKLFF. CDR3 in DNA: TGTGCCAGCAGCGCCGGACAGGGACAATTGGAAAAACTGTTTTTT. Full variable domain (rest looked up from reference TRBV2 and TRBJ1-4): EPEVTQTPSHQVTQMGQEVILRCVPISNHLYFYWYRQILGQKVEFLVSFYNNEISEKSEIFDDQFSVERPDGSNFTLKIRSTKLEDSAMYFCASSAGQGQLEKLFFGSGTQLSVL.

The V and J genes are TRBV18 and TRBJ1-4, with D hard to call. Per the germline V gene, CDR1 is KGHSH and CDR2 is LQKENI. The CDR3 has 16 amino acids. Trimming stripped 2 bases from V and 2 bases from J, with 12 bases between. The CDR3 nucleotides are TGTGCCAGCTCACCATTTGGGTCGGGGACTAATGAAAAACTGTTTTTT. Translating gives CASSPFGSGTNEKLFF.

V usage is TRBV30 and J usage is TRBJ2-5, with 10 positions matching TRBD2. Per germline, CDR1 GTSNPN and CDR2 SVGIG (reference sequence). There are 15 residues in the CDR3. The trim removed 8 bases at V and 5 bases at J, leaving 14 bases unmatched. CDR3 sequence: CASQGLARGVETQYF. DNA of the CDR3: TGTGCCAGCCAGGGACTAGCGAGGGGAGTTGAGACCCAGTACTTC. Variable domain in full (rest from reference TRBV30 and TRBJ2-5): SQTIHQWPATLVQPVGSPLSLECTVEGTSNPNLYWYRQAAGRGLQLLFYSVGIGQISSEVPQNLSASRPQDRQFILSSKKLLLSDSGFYLCASQGLARGVETQYFGPGTRLLVL.

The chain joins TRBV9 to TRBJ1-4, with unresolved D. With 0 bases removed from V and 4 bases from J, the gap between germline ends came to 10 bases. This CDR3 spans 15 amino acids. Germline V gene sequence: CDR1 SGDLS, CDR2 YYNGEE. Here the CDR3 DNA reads TGTGCCAGCAGCGTAGACGGTCTTGGTAATGAAAAACTGTTTTTT. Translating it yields CASSVDGLGNEKLFF.

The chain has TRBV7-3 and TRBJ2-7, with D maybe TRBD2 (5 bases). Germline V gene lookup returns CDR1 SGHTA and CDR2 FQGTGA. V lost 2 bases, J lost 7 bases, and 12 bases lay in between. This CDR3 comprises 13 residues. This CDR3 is CASSLFHEGEQYF. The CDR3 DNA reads TGTGCCAGCAGCTTATTCCATGAGGGAGAGCAGTACTTC.

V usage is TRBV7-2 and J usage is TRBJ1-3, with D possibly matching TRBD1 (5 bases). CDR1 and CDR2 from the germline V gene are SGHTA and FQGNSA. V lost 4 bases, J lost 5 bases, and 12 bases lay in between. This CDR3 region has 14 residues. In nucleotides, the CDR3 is TGTGCCAGCAGCTACCGGGGCACCCGAAACACCATATATTTT. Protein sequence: CASSYRGTRNTIYF.

CDR3 loop: CASSEAAAQGPAFF. In nucleotides, the CDR3 is TGTGCCAGCAGTGAAGCCGCAGCACAGGGGCCGGCTTTCTTT. The rearrangement uses TRBV6-1 and TRBJ1-1; 7 nucleotides match TRBD1. V shed 0 bases, J shed 11 bases, and the junction held 9 bases outside the gene matches. Germline V gene sequence: CDR1 MNHNS, CDR2 SASEGT. The CDR3 length is 14 residues.

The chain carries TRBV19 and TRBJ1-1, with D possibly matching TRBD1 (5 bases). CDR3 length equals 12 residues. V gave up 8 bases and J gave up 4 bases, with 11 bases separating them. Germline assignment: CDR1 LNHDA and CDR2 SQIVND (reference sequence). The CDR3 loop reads CASGVGPTEAFF. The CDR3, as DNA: TGTGCCAGTGGGGTGGGGCCCACTGAAGCTTTCTTT.

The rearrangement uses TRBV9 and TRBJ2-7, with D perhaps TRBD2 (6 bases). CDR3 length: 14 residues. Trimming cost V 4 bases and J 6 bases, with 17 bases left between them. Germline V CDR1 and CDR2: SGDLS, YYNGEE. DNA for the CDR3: TGTGCCAGCAGCCCAACGGGGGATCCTGGCGAGCAGTACTTC. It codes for CASSPTGDPGEQYF. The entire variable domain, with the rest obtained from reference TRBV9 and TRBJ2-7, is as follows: DSGVTQTPKHLITATGQRVTLRCSPRSGDLSVYWYQQSLDQGLQFLIQYYNGEERAKGNILERFSAQQFPDLHSELNLSSLELGDSALYFCASSPTGDPGEQYFGPGTRLTVT.

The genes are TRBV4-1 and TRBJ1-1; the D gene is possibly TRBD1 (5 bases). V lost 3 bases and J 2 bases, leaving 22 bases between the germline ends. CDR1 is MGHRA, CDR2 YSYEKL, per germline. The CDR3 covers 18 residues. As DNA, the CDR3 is TGCGCCAGCAGCCAGCTATCGGGAGGGGCAGCGAAAAACACTGAAGCTTTCTTT. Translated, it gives CASSQLSGGAAKNTEAFF.

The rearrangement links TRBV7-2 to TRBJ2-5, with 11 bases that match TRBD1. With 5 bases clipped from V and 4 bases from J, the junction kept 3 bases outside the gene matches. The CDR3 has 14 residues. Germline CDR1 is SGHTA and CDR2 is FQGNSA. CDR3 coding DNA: TGTGCCAGCAGCGCGGACAGGGGGCGAGAGACCCAGTACTTC. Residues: CASSADRGRETQYF.

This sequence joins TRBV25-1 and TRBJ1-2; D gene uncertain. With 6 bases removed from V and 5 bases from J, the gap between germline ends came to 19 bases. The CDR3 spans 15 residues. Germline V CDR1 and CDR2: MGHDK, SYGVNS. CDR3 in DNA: TGTGCCAGCAGCAAAGGCTTCGAGGGATTTTATGGCTACACCTTC. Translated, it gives CASSKGFEGFYGYTF.

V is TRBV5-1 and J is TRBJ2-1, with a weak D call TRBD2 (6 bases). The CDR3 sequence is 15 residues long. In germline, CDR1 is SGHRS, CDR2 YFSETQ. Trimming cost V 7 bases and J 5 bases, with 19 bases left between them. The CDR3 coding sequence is TGCGCCAGCGGGCACACCTCCAGGAGGGACAATGAGCAGTTCTTC. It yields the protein CASGHTSRRDNEQFF.

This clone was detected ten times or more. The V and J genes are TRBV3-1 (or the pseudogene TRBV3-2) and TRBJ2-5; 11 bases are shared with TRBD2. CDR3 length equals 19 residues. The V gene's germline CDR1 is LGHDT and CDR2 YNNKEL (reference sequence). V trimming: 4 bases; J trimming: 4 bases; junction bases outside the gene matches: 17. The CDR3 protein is CASSPILSSGGLRRETQYF. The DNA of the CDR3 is TGTGCCAGCAGCCCCATCCTTTCTAGCGGGGGGTTGCGTAGAGAGACCCAGTACTTC.

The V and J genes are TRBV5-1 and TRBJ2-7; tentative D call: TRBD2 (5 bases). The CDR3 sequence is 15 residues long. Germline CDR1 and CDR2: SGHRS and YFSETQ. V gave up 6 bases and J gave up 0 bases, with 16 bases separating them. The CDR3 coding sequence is TGCGCCAGCAAGCTCCTCCCCGCGGGCTCCTACGAGCAGTACTTC. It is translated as CASKLLPAGSYEQYF.

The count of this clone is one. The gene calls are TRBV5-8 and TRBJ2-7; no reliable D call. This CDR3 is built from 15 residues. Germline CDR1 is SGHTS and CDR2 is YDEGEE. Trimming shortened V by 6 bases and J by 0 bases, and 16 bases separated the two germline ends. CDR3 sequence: CASKVIKVGSYEQYF. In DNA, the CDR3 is TGTGCCAGCAAGGTCATCAAGGTCGGCTCCTACGAGCAGTACTTC.

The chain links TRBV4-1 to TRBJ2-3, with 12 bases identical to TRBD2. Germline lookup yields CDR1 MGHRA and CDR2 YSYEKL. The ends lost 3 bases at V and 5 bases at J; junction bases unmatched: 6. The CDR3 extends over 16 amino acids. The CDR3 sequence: CASSHPSGRAEDTQYF. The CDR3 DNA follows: TGCGCCAGCAGCCACCCTAGCGGGAGGGCCGAAGATACGCAGTATTTT.

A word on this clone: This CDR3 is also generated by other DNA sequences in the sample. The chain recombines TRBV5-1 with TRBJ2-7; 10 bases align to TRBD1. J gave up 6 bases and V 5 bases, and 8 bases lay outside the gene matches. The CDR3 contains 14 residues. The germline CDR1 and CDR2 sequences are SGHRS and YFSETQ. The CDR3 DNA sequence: TGCGCCAGCAGGGTTTCTGGGACAGGGGCCGAGCAGTACTTC. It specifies CASRVSGTGAEQYF.

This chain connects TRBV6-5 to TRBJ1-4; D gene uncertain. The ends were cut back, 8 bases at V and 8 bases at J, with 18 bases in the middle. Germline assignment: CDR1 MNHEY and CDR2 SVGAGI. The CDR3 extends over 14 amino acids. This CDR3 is CASSPRYDREKLFF. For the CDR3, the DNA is TGTGCCAGCTCCCCGCGCTACGACCGGGAAAAACTGTTTTTT.

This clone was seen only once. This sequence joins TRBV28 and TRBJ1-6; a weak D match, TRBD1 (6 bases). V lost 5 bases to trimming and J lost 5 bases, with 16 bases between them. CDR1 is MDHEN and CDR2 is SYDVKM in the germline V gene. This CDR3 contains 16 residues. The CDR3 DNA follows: TGTGCCAGCAGTGGATCGGGACACCTAAATAATTCACCCCTCCACTTT. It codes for CASSGSGHLNNSPLHF. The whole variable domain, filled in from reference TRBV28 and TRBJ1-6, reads DVKVTQSSRYLVKRTGEKVFLECVQDMDHENMFWYRQDPGLGLRLIYFSYDVKMKEKGDIPEGYSVSREKKERFSLILESASTNQTSMYLCASSGSGHLNNSPLHFGNGTRLTVT.

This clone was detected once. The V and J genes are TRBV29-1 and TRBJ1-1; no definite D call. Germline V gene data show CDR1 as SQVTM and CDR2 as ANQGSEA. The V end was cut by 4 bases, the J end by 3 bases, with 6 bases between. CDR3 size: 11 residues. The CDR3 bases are TGCAGCGTTGCGCGTCACACTGAAGCTTTCTTT. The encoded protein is CSVARHTEAFF. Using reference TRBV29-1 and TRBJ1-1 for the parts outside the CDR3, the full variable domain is SAVISQKPSRDICQRGTSLTIQCQVDSQVTMMFWYRQQPGQSLTLIATANQGSEATYESGFVIDKFPISRPNLTFSTLTVSNMSPEDSSIYLCSVARHTEAFFGQGTRLTVV.

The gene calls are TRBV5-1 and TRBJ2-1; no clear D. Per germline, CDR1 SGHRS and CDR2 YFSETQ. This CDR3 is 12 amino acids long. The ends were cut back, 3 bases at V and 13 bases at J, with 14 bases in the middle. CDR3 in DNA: TGCGCCAGCAGCTCGCCGCCTGGTGGTCAGTTCTTC. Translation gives CASSSPPGGQFF.